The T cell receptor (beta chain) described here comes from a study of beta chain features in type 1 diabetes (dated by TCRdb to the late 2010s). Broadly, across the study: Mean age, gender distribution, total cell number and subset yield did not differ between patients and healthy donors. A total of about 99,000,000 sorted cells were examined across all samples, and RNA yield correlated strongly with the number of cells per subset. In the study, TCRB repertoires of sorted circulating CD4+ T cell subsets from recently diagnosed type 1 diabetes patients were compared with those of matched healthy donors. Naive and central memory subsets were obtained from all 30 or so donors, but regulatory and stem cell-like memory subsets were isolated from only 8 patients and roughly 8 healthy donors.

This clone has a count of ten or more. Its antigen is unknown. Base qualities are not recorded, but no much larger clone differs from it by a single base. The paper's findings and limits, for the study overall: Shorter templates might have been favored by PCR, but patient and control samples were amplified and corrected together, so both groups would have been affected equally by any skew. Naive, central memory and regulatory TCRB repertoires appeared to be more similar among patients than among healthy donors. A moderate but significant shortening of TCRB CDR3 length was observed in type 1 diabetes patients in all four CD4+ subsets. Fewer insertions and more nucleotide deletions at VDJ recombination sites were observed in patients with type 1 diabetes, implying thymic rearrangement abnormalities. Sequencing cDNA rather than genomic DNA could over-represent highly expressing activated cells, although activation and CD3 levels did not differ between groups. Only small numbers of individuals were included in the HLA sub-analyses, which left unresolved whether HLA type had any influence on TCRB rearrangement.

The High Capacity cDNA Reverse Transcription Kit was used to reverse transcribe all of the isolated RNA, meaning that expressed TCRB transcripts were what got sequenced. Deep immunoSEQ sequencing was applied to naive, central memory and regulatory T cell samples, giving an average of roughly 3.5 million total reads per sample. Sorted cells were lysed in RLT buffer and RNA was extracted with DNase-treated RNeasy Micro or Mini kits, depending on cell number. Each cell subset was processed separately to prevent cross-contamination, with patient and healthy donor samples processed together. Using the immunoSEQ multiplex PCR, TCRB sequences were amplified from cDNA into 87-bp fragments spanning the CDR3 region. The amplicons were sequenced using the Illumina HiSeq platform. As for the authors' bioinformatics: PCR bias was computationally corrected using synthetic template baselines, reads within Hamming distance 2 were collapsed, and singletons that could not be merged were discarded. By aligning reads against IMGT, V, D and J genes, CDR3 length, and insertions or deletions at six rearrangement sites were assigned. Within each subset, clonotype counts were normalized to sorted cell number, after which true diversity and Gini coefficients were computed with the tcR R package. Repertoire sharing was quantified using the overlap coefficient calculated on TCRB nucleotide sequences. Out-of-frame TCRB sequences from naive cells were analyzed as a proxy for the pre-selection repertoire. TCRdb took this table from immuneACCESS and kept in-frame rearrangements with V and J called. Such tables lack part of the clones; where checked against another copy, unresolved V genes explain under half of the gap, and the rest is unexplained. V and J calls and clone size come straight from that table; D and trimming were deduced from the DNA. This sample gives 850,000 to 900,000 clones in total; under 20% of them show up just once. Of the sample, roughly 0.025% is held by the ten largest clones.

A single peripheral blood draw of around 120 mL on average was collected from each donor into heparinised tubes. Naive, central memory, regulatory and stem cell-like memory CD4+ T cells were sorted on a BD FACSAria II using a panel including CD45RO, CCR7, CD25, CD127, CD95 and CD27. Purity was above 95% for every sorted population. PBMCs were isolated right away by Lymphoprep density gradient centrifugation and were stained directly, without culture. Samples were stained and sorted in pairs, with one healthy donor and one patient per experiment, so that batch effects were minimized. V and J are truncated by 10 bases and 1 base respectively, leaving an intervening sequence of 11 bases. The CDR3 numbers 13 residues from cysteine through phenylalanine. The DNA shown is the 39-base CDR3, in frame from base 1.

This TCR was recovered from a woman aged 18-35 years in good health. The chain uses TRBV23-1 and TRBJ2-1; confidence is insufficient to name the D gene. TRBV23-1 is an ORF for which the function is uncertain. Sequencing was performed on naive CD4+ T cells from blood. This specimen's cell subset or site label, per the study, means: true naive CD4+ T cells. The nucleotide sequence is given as TGCGCCAACGACACATCATCCTACAATGAGCAGTTCTTC. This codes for CANDTSSYNEQFF.